This T cell receptor (beta chain) was retrieved from a study of T cell therapy after organ transplantation (dated by TCRdb to the late 2010s). About the study as a whole: Therapy products were autologous CMV-specific T cells expanded in vitro for 2 weeks with a peptide pool of 30 HLA class I and II CMV epitopes. Each patient got up to 6 T cell doses, given every 2 weeks, and was then monitored for 29 weeks after finishing therapy. Of the roughly ten patients, eight were classified as clinical responders and two as nonresponders. Patients received a median of 1.92 x 10^8 CMV-specific T cells across 2 to 6 intravenous infusions. An open-label phase I trial of autologous CMV-specific adoptive T cell therapy in solid-organ transplant recipients was the basis for the study, which was a follow-up TRBV repertoire analysis. Pretherapy peripheral blood samples were collected before T cell therapy was commenced. Long-term post-therapy samples were available for only about 80% of the 10 patients.

On this clone itself: Its recognized antigen is unknown. The input lacks base qualities; no much larger clone sits a single base away.

The CDR3 measures 13 amino acids from cysteine to phenylalanine. The DNA shown is the 39-base CDR3, in frame from base 1. Germline trimming: 4 bases from V, 7 bases from J; junction bases outside gene matches: 5. The germline V gene gives CDR1 as SGDLS and CDR2 as YYNGEE. TRB CDR3 regions were amplified from genomic DNA with the immunoSEQ two-step, bias-controlled multiplex PCR assay. Sequencing of CDR3 libraries was carried out on an Illumina NextSeq 500. The study's own analysis went as follows. The immunoSEQ Analyzer platform handled the initial alignment and bioinformatics, which included bias normalization against synthetic CDR3 analogs. Annotation of V, D and J genes was based on the definitions in the IMGT database. Further TRBV analyses used VDJtools version 1.1.10 and the R package tcR version 2.2.1.11 with default settings. GLIPH analysis was performed with version 1.0 using default settings. Significant clonotype frequency changes were tested by 2-sided binomial test with Benjamini-Hochberg correction (alpha = 0.01) in CDR3 sequences with at least 5 reads. Sourced from immuneACCESS, this table was stored by TCRdb with only in-frame sequences that have V and J called. A share of the clones is absent; for the studies checked, an unresolved V gene accounts for under half, and the remainder has no known explanation. V and J calls plus clone size are reproduced from that table; the DNA served to infer D and trimming. In this sample the table shows some 2,000 clones, approximately 70% of which occur a single time. About 38% of the sample is taken by the ten largest.

Beyond this particular receptor, the publication reports: Reconstitution after therapy appeared to include not only transferred clonotypes but also endogenous clonotypes that had not been detected in the therapy products. The small number of expansions detected in nonresponders may be due to reduced sample coverage caused by poor CD8+ T cell yield. Fold change in CD8 clonality after therapy was inversely correlated with pretherapy clonality, suggesting that less biased repertoires were more receptive to remodeling. Before therapy, nonresponders had marked clonal expansions, and after therapy the repertoires of nonresponders changed only minimally. Assessment of confounders such as concurrent antirejection and antiviral medications was prevented by the small cohort.

Explained via the paper, the time point label denotes: before start of T cell therapy. Patients were solid-organ transplant recipients with drug-resistant/recurrent cytomegalovirus. Ten people from the trial were chosen for repertoire analysis because post-therapy peripheral blood mononuclear cells were available from them. Viable CD3+CD8+CD4- lymphocytes were sorted from PBMCs on a BD FACSAria III. Genomic DNA was extracted from sorted cells with the Qiagen DNeasy Kit. This TCR derives from a human patient who had received a solid organ transplant and had CMV disease. The chain was built from TRBV9 and TRBJ2-1, with 7 central nucleotides matching TRBD2. The input for sequencing was CD8+ T cells from blood, taken before autologous CMV-specific T cell therapy. CDR3 region: CASSPWGGNEQFF. The base sequence is TGTGCCAGCAGCCCTTGGGGGGGAAATGAGCAGTTCTTC.